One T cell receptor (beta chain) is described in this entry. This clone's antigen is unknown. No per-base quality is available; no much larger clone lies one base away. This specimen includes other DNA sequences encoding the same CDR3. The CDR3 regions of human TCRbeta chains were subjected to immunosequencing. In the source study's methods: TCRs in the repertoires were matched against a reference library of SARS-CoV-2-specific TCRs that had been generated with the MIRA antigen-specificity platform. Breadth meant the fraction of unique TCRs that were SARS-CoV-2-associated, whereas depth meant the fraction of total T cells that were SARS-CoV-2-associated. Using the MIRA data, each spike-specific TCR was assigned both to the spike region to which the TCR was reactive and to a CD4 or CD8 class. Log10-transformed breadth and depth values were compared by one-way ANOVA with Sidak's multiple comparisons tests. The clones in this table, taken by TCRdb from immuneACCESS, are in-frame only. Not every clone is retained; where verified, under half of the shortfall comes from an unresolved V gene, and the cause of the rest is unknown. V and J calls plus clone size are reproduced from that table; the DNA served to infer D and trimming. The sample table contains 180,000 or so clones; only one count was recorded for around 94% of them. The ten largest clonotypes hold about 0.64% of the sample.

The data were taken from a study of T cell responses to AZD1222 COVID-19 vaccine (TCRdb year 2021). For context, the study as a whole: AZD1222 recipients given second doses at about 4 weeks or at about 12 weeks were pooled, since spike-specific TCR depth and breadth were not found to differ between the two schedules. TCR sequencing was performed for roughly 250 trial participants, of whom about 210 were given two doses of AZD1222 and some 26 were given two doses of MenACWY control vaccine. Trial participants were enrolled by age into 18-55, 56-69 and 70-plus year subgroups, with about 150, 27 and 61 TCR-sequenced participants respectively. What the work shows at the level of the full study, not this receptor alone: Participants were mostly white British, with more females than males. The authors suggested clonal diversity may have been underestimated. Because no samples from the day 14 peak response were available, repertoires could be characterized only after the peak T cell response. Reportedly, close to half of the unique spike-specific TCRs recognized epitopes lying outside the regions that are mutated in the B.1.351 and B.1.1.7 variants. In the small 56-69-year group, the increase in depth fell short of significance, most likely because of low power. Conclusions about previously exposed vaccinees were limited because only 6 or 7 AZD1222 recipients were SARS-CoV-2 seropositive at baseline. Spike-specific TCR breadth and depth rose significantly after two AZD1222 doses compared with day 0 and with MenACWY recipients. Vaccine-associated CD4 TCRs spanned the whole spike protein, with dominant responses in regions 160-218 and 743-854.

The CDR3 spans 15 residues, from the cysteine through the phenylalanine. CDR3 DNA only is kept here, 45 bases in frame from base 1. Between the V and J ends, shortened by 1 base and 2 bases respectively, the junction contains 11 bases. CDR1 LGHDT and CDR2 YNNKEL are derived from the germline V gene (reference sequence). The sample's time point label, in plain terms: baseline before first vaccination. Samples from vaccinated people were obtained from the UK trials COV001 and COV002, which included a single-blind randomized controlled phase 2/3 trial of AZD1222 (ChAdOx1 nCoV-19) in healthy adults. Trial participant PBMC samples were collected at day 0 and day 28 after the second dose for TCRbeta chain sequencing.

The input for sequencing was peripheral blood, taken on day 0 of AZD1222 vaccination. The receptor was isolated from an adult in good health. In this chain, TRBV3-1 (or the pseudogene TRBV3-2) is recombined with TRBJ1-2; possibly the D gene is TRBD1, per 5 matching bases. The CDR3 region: CASSQGARTNYGYTF. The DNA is TGTGCCAGCAGCCAAGGAGCACGGACAAACTATGGCTACACCTTC.